The 24 T cell receptor beta chains reported below all come from one sample, sequenced in a study of blood T cells in healthy people across ages. Sample-barcoded 5' priming and a J-beta primer mix drove a second PCR of about 6 to 12 cycles. TCRdb itself ran the 5' RACE reads through MiXCR, one entry per CDR3 protein. Here the sample spans 870,000 or so distinct CDR3 sequences, more than 25% being singletons. Sequenced: blood. All receptors come from a woman at least 80 years old in good health.

As concerns this clonotype: One base away lies a much larger clone, so this may be a sequencing read error. This chain uses TRBV3-1 with TRBJ2-5; 12 bases match TRBD2. The germline gives CDR1 LGHDT, CDR2 YNNKEL (reference sequence). The CDR3 has 16 residues. The CDR3 protein is CTSSQVGLAGQETQYF. CDR3 in DNA: TGTACCAGCAGCCAAGTGGGACTAGCGGGCCAAGAGACCCAGTACTTC.

In its sample, this clonotype was seen many times. The chain employs TRBV6-4 and TRBJ2-3, with D unclear. Germline CDR1 MRHNA, CDR2 SNTAGT. V was shortened by 0 bases and J by 12 bases, with 4 bases between the two germline ends. CDR3 length: 10 residues. In DNA form, the CDR3 reads TGTGCCAGCAGTGACTCCAGCCAGTATTTT. Its translation is CASSDSSQYF.

Turning to this clonotype: This may be a read error, as it is one base from a much larger clone. This chain uses TRBV24-1 with TRBJ2-3, with TRBD2 as a possible D gene (5 bases). Germline V gene data show CDR1 as KGHDR and CDR2 as SFDVKD. V was clipped by 3 bases and J by 2 bases, with 14 bases between them. The CDR3 runs 16 residues. In DNA form, the CDR3 reads TGTGCCACCAGTGATAGACGAGCGGCCACCACAGATACGCAGTATTTT. It codes for CATSDRRAATTDTQYF.

This clonotype occurred a few times. The chain carries TRBV18 and TRBJ1-2, with D possibly matching TRBD1 (5 bases). Germline V gene lookup returns CDR1 KGHSH and CDR2 LQKENI. With 3 bases removed from V and 5 bases from J, the gap between germline ends came to 19 bases. The CDR3 length is 16 residues. CDR3 in amino acids: CASSPPSQVTGYGYTF. The CDR3 region has the DNA TGTGCCAGCTCACCTCCCTCACAGGTGACCGGGTATGGCTACACCTTC.

Ten or more counts support this clonotype. V gene TRBV6-5 combines with J gene TRBJ1-4; 7 bases agree with TRBD1. The CDR3 is 15 residues long. Germline V gene data show CDR1 as MNHEY and CDR2 as SVGAGI. Trimming took 3 bases from V and 8 from J; bases not matched to a gene: 9. CDR3 amino acids: CASSYSDRAHEKLFF. DNA of the CDR3: TGTGCCAGCAGTTATTCAGACAGGGCACACGAAAAACTGTTTTTT.

The CDR3 region is CASSLGMSADTQYF. CDR3 nucleotides: TGTGCCAGCAGTTTAGGGATGAGTGCAGATACGCAGTATTTT. This chain connects TRBV12-3 or TRBV12-4 to TRBJ2-3, with no clear D. V was trimmed by 1 base and J by 4 bases, leaving 9 bases between them. The CDR3 covers 14 residues.

The chain links TRBV11-3 to TRBJ1-2; D may be TRBD1 (6 bases). Germline V CDR1 and CDR2: SGHNT, YENEEA. V shed 5 bases and J shed 8 bases, with 12 bases lying between them. This CDR3 contains 12 residues. CDR3 DNA sequence: TGTGCCAGCAGCACAGGGTCAAGAGGCTACACCTTC. Translation: CASSTGSRGYTF.

The chain couples TRBV3-1 to TRBJ1-1, with 9 bases lining up with TRBD1. The CDR3 is 15 residues long. V shed 0 bases, J shed 6 bases, and the junction held 5 bases outside the gene matches. From germline, CDR1 is LGHDT and CDR2 YNNKEL (reference sequence). This CDR3 is CASSQDTGGYAEAFF. CDR3 DNA: TGTGCCAGCAGCCAAGATACAGGGGGCTACGCTGAAGCTTTCTTT.

On this clonotype itself: This could be a read error, since a much larger clone is one nucleotide away. This chain joins TRBV10-3 and TRBJ1-1, with D perhaps TRBD1 (6 bases). CDR1 is ENHRY, CDR2 SYGVKD, per germline. V dropped 11 bases and J dropped 2 bases, with 15 bases sitting between them. The length of the CDR3 is 13 residues. The CDR3 DNA follows: TGTGCCCCCGCAGGGGTGGGTAACACTGAAGCTTTCTTT. Encoded protein: CAPAGVGNTEAFF.

This clonotype has more than one count but fewer than ten. This chain uses TRBV20-1 with TRBJ2-3, with a weak D call TRBD1 (5 bases). Germline CDR1 DFQATT, CDR2 SNEGSKA (reference sequence). There are 14 residues in the CDR3. With 6 bases removed from V and 2 bases from J, the gap between germline ends came to 15 bases. CDR3 protein: CSASRQTITDTQYF. CDR3 nucleotide sequence: TGCAGTGCCAGCCGACAGACAATCACAGATACGCAGTATTTT.

Many counts were recorded for this clonotype. The chain carries TRBV20-1 and TRBJ2-3, with a tentative D call TRBD2 (6 bases). CDR3 length: 17 residues. Trimming stripped 1 base from V and 0 bases from J, with 17 bases between. Looked up from germline, CDR1 is DFQATT and CDR2 is SNEGSKA (reference sequence). Here the CDR3 reads CSARGPLGGASTDTQYF. The CDR3 bases are TGCAGTGCTAGAGGCCCGTTAGGAGGGGCCAGCACAGATACGCAGTATTTT.

This clonotype was seen more than once but under ten times. The genes are TRBV4-1 and TRBJ2-2; D uncertain. Trimming stripped 1 base from V and 6 bases from J, with 15 bases between. The CDR3 contains 16 residues. Germline assignment: CDR1 MGHRA and CDR2 YSYEKL. CDR3 nucleotides: TGCGCCAGCAGCCAAGTTTCAGATCACTGGGCCGGGGAGCTGTTTTTT. Protein product: CASSQVSDHWAGELFF.

This clonotype has a count of ten or more. CDR3 DNA sequence: TGTGCCAGCAGTGACCTCCAACCCTACGAGCAGTACTTC. This translates into CASSDLQPYEQYF. The V call is TRBV27, the J call TRBJ2-7, with D uncertain. In germline, CDR1 is MNHEY, CDR2 SMNVEV (reference sequence). Trimming removed 5 bases at V and 2 bases at J, with 10 bases between. This CDR3 has 13 residues.

This clonotype was counted at least ten times. The chain is built from TRBV6-2 or TRBV6-3 and TRBJ1-2; D unresolved. V lost 2 bases and J lost 3, with 7 bases in between. Germline assignment: CDR1 MNHEY and CDR2 SVGEGT. The CDR3 sequence is 13 residues long. CDR3: CASSYGQYYGYTF. For the CDR3, the DNA is TGTGCCAGCAGTTACGGGCAGTACTATGGCTACACCTTC.

In this sample, this clonotype turned up a few times. The J gene is TRBJ1-2, the V gene TRBV2; the D gene is possibly TRBD1 (5 bases). The CDR3 consists of 13 residues. The germline CDR1 and CDR2 sequences are SNHLY and FYNNEI. Trimming took 8 bases from V and 0 from J, leaving 10 bases between them. CDR3 sequence: CASGAGTNYGYTF. The CDR3 coding sequence is TGTGCCAGCGGGGCGGGGACTAACTATGGCTACACCTTC.

This clonotype has ten or more counts. The gene calls are TRBV9 and TRBJ2-3; D gene unclear. The germline CDR1 and CDR2 sequences are SGDLS and YYNGEE. The CDR3 covers 16 residues. Trimming left V 3 bases short and J 3 bases short, with 17 bases between. The CDR3 region is CASSAQTWVGTDTQYF. In DNA, the CDR3 is TGTGCCAGCAGCGCACAGACATGGGTCGGTACAGATACGCAGTATTTT.

At least ten counts were recorded for this clonotype. This rearrangement joins TRBV27 to TRBJ2-3; 8 bases map to TRBD1. The CDR3 runs to 15 residues. Germline values: CDR1 MNHEY, CDR2 SMNVEV (reference sequence). The J segment lost 3 bases and the V segment lost 3 bases, leaving 5 bases of the junction unmatched. CDR3 sequence reads: CASSFDRGLTDTQYF. CDR3 sequence (DNA): TGTGCCAGCAGTTTCGACAGGGGCCTGACAGATACGCAGTATTTT.

There are many counts of this clonotype. The chain uses TRBV20-1 and TRBJ2-1; D gene unclear. The CDR3 sequence is 11 residues long. CDR1 and CDR2 from the germline V gene are DFQATT and SNEGSKA (reference sequence). CDR3 in DNA: TGCAGCCTCTCGCCCTACAATGAGCAGTTCTTC. Its translation: CSLSPYNEQFF.

This clonotype was detected many times. The J gene is TRBJ1-5, the V gene TRBV7-8, with D possibly TRBD1 on 5 matching bases. Germline V lookup: CDR1 SGHVS, CDR2 FQNEAQ. CDR3 length: 15 amino acids. Between the trimmed V and J ends, which lost 5 bases and 0 bases, there was a span of 11 bases. DNA for the CDR3: TGTGCCAGCAGCCCGGGGGTCTTTAGCAATCAGCCCCAGCATTTT. Translating it yields CASSPGVFSNQPQHF. Based on the CDR3 plus reference TRBV7-8 and TRBJ1-5, the full variable domain is GAGVSQSPRYKVAKRGQDVALRCDPISGHVSLFWYQQALGQGPEFLTYFQNEAQLDKSGLPSDRFFAERPEGSVSTLKIQRTQQEDSAVYLCASSPGVFSNQPQHFGDGTRLSIL.

This clonotype was observed many times. This rearrangement joins TRBV24-1 to TRBJ2-5; weak D call: TRBD2 (6 bases). The CDR3 loop spans 15 amino acids. Trimming left V 4 bases short and J 5 bases short, with 16 bases between. From germline, CDR1 is KGHDR and CDR2 SFDVKD. In DNA form, the CDR3 reads TGTGCCACCAGTGACTACACTAAGGAGGGGGAGACCCAGTACTTC. This codes for CATSDYTKEGETQYF.

The J gene is TRBJ2-7, the V gene TRBV6-2 or TRBV6-3; 10 nucleotides line up with TRBD1. V trimming: 0 bases; J trimming: 2 bases; junction bases outside the gene matches: 4. Germline V gives CDR1 MNHEY, CDR2 SVGEGT. This CDR3 has 16 amino acids. In DNA form, the CDR3 reads TGTGCCAGCAGTTACTCCCGGGACAGGGGCGCCTACGAGCAGTACTTC. Protein product: CASSYSRDRGAYEQYF.

For this clonotype: Possible read error: a much larger clone is one base away. This chain connects TRBV12-3 or TRBV12-4 to TRBJ1-1; no clear D. This CDR3 has 14 amino acids. Here the CDR3 reads CVSSLQSGNTEAFF. CDR3 nucleotide sequence: TGTGTCAGCAGTTTACAATCAGGGAACACTGAAGCTTTCTTT.

This clonotype was detected ten times or more. V is TRBV6-5 and J is TRBJ1-2, with D perhaps TRBD1 (5 bases). The ends were cut back, 5 bases at V and 5 bases at J, with 12 bases in the middle. There are 13 residues in the CDR3. The germline V gene has CDR1 MNHEY and CDR2 SVGAGI. For the CDR3, the DNA is TGTGCCAGCAGTCCGGACACCTCATATGGCTACACCTTC. This encodes CASSPDTSYGYTF.

The sample holds many counts of this clonotype. The CDR3 region is CASMLRPDTQYF. Here the CDR3 DNA reads TGTGCCAGCATGTTAAGGCCGGATACGCAGTATTTT. This chain links TRBV2 with TRBJ2-3; D ambiguous. This CDR3 has 12 amino acids. V lost 7 bases, J lost 6 bases, and 11 bases lay in between. CDR1 SNHLY and CDR2 FYNNEI come from the germline V gene.